A single sample is the source of the 14 T cell receptor beta chains below, sequenced in a study of cytomegalovirus exposure and HLA in healthy donors. The PCR had 60 Vbeta and 13 Jbeta primers. Assay used: immunoSEQ multiplex PCR; TCRdb lists only in-frame clones, some missing. The sample contains roughly 190,000 clones, 79% of which appear only once. Sequenced material: PBMCs. The receptors come from a woman aged 45-65 years in good health and CMV-seronegative.

The chain recombines TRBV19 with TRBJ1-2, with TRBD1 identical over 8 bases. Germline V lookup: CDR1 LNHDA, CDR2 SQIVND (reference sequence). This CDR3 has 15 residues. V lost 1 base and J lost 4; bases outside the gene matches: 5. CDR3 sequence: CASSIVFGQGYGYTF. The CDR3 bases are TGTGCCAGTAGTATAGTGTTTGGACAGGGCTATGGCTACACCTTC.

This clone was detected once. The chain links TRBV14 to TRBJ1-3; TRBD1 is a possible D gene (5 bases). CDR3 size: 15 residues. Germline V gives CDR1 SGHDN, CDR2 FVKESK. V was pared by 3 bases and J by 7 bases, with 16 bases between. Written as DNA, the CDR3 is TGTGCCAGCAGCCACCCGCAGGGTTTGGCGAACACCATATATTTT. It specifies CASSHPQGLANTIYF.

This chain links TRBV9 with TRBJ1-2; TRBD1 agrees at 7 bases. Losses at the gene ends were 2 bases for V and 8 bases for J; bases not matched to a gene: 12. The CDR3 length is 15 residues. CDR1 is SGDLS and CDR2 is YYNGEE in the germline V gene. In DNA, the CDR3 is TGTGCCAGCAGCGTCGGGAGTGAGGGGGCGGAGGGCTACACCTTC. This codes for CASSVGSEGAEGYTF.

The genes are TRBV4-3 and TRBJ2-7; D perhaps matches TRBD1 (6 bases). The germline gives CDR1 LGHNA, CDR2 YSLEER. Trimming removed 0 bases at V and 0 bases at J, with 9 bases between. This CDR3 spans 15 amino acids. Written as DNA, the CDR3 is TGCGCCAGCAGCCAAGAGGGCAGGGGCTCCTACGAGCAGTACTTC. Translation: CASSQEGRGSYEQYF.

CDR3 loop: CASRNRGPYEQYF. The CDR3 region has the DNA TGTGCCAGCAGGAACAGGGGGCCCTACGAGCAGTACTTC. V gene TRBV6-6 combines with J gene TRBJ2-7; TRBD1 aligns across 9 bases. The V and J ends lost 6 bases and 2 bases, in that order; junction bases with no gene match: 2. Germline lookup yields CDR1 MNHNY and CDR2 SVGAGI (reference sequence). The CDR3 spans 13 residues.

CDR3: CASNLGGGKRLNGANVLTF. The CDR3, as DNA: TGTGCCAGCAACTTGGGTGGCGGGAAAAGGCTAAATGGGGCCAACGTCCTGACTTTC. This chain links TRBV28 with TRBJ2-6; D possibly corresponds to TRBD2 (6 bases). The CDR3 totals 19 residues. The germline V gene encodes CDR1 MDHEN and CDR2 SYDVKM. V was shortened by 7 bases and J by 3 bases, with 25 bases between the two germline ends.

The chain has TRBV5-5 and TRBJ1-4; the match to TRBD1 covers 9 bases. In germline, CDR1 is SGHKS, CDR2 YYEKEE (reference sequence). The CDR3 spans 14 residues. Trimming took 4 bases from V and 8 from J; bases not matched to a gene: 6. CDR3: CASSRTGEGEKLFF. The CDR3 nucleotides are TGTGCCAGCAGCAGGACAGGGGAGGGGGAAAAACTGTTTTTT. Complete variable domain (other parts from reference TRBV5-5 and TRBJ1-4): DAGVTQSPTHLIKTRGQQVTLRCSPISGHKSVSWYQQVLGQGPQFIFQYYEKEERGRGNFPDRFSARQFPNYSSELNVNALLLGDSALYLCASSRTGEGEKLFFGSGTQLSVL.

The CDR3: CASSPLAGIGANVLTF. In DNA form, the CDR3 reads TGTGCCAGCAGCCCCCTGGCAGGGATCGGGGCCAACGTCCTGACTTTC. This chain connects TRBV11-2 to TRBJ2-6; weak D call: TRBD1 (5 bases). The ends were cut back, 5 bases at V and 4 bases at J, with 15 bases in the middle. CDR1 is SGHAT, CDR2 FQNNGV, per germline. There are 16 residues in the CDR3.

There are a few counts of this clone. The gene calls are TRBV7-9 and TRBJ2-7; 12 bases are a match to TRBD2. V lost 6 bases and J lost 2; bases outside the gene matches: 5. The CDR3 sequence is 15 residues long. The germline V gene has CDR1 SEHNR and CDR2 FQNEAQ (reference sequence). CDR3 sequence (DNA): TGTGCCAGCAGTCTCTGGACTAGCGGGGCCTACGAGCAGTACTTC. This translates into CASSLWTSGAYEQYF.

The rearrangement uses TRBV19 and TRBJ2-3, with 10 bases lining up with TRBD2. The CDR3 has 15 amino acids. Germline trimming cut 7 bases from V and 2 bases from J; bases unmatched to any gene: 6. The V gene's germline CDR1 is LNHDA and CDR2 SQIVND (reference sequence). The CDR3 bases are TGTGCCAGTACCATGGGACTAGCGTCCACAGATACGCAGTATTTT. Translated, it gives CASTMGLASTDTQYF.

The chain has TRBV7-8 and TRBJ2-5, with TRBD2 identical over 8 bases. The better agreement between TRBJ2-7 and the DNA end casts doubt on the J call. The CDR3 runs to 16 residues. Germline CDR1 reads SGHVS; CDR2 reads FQNEAQ. CDR3 DNA sequence: TGTGCCAGCAGCTTAGCCCAGCGAGCGGGGGCCCGCGAGCAGTACTTC. This sequence encodes CASSLAQRAGAREQYF.

This clone was counted a single time. The rearrangement links TRBV5-1 to TRBJ2-2; the match to TRBD1 covers 9 bases. The CDR3 totals 15 residues. Germline CDR1 reads SGHRS; CDR2 reads YFSETQ. The V segment lost 4 bases and the J segment 3 bases; nucleotides outside the gene matches: 4. DNA of the CDR3: TGCGCCAGCAGCCGAACAGGGGGCGACACCGGGGAGCTGTTTTTT. Protein product: CASSRTGGDTGELFF.

The chain is built from TRBV4-1 and TRBJ2-3, with D possibly TRBD2 on 6 matching bases. The CDR3 has 18 amino acids. Germline CDR1 reads MGHRA; CDR2 reads YSYEKL. V was shortened by 3 bases and J by 6 bases, with 25 bases between the two germline ends. DNA for the CDR3: TGCGCCAGCAGCCAGCCCCGTGGCGCTCGGGGGATCTTGGATACGCAGTATTTT. Its protein is CASSQPRGARGILDTQYF.

The chain uses TRBV18 and TRBJ2-2; D possibly corresponds to TRBD1 (6 bases). The V gene's germline CDR1 is KGHSH and CDR2 LQKENI. V lost 4 bases and J 1 base, leaving 13 bases between the germline ends. CDR3 length: 16 residues. The CDR3 DNA sequence: TGTGCCAGCTCACTTTTGGGACACAAGAACACCGGGGAGCTGTTTTTT. As protein: CASSLLGHKNTGELFF.